This entry describes one T cell receptor beta chain. This clone was picked up one time. The target of this receptor is not known. No much larger clone exists at a distance of one base, and base qualities are not known. Autoproliferating (CFSEdim) and non-proliferating (CFSEhi) T cell fractions were sequenced separately after stimulus-free culture of CFSE-labeled PBMCs. In total, roughly 4.5x10^7 CFSE-labeled PBMCs were cultured without stimulus for approximately seven days, after which replicate wells were pooled. Labeling of PBMCs used roughly 0.5 uM CFSE, and the cells were then grown in serum-free AIM-V medium with no exogenous stimuli added. PBMCs were obtained by Ficoll density gradient centrifugation and kept cryopreserved until use. Live 7-AAD-negative cells were sorted on a FACSAria III, washed with PBS, and frozen at -80 degrees C as dry pellets. This specimen comes from a study of memory B cells and T cells in multiple sclerosis (dated by TCRdb to the late 2010s). Regarding the research as a whole: The study compared the TCR beta repertoires of autoproliferating peripheral T cells with those of brain lesion-infiltrating T cells in multiple sclerosis patients. A couple of multiple sclerosis patients, for whom either brain lesions at autopsy or brain-infiltrating cells from biopsy were available, were included in TCR sequencing.

General findings and caveats noted by the study authors: Because clone-set sizes varied across compartments, the counts of shared clonotypes were affected, making normalization necessary.

TCRbeta CDR3 regions were amplified from extracted genomic DNA using the immunoSEQ Platform. Multiplex PCR, high-throughput sequencing and a vendor bioinformatics pipeline were brought together in the immunoSEQ assay. Concerning the study's data processing: After discarding non-productive sequences and any CDR3s under 4 amino acids in length, clonotype frequencies were recalculated for each sample. In immunoSEQ Analyzer 2.0, shared clonotypes were identified as identical CDR3 amino acid, V gene and J gene sequences. Repertoire overlap was normalized by dividing shared clonotype counts by the product of both clone-set sizes, scaled by 1000 into arbitrary units. Drawn from immuneACCESS, this table holds only the in-frame rearrangements with V and J called that TCRdb kept. Clones are partly lost; checked studies trace under half to an unresolved V gene and leave the rest unexplained. The V and J calls and clone size were taken over from that table, and D and trimming were inferred from the DNA. In this sample the table shows over 35,000 clones, over 75% of which occur a single time. The ten largest clones represent roughly 1% of the sample.

Spanning cysteine to phenylalanine, the CDR3 consists of 13 amino acids. The DNA shown is the 39-base CDR3, in frame from base 1. Trimming takes 3 bases from V and 5 bases from J, and the germline ends sit 12 bases apart. Based on the germline V gene, the CDR1 and CDR2 sequences are SQVTM and ANQGSEA. This TCR was sampled from a human donor with multiple sclerosis. This receptor chain uses TRBV29-1 and TRBJ2-3, with the D gene too uncertain to name. Sequencing input: PBMCs from blood kept in culture. The CDR3 protein is CSVELVAVDTQYF. The DNA is as follows: TGCAGCGTTGAGTTGGTAGCTGTAGATACGCAGTATTTT.